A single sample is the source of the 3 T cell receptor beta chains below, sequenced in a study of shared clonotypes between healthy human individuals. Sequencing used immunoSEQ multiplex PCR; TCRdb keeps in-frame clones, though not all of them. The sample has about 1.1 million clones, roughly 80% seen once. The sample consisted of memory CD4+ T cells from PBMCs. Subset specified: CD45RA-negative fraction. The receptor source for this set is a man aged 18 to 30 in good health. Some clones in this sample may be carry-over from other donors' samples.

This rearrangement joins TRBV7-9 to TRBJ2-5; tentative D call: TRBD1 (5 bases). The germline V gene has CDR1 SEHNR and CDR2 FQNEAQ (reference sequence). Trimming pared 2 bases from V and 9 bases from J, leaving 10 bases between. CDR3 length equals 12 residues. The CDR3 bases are TGTGCCAGCAGCTTACAGGGAATGGCCCAGTACTTC. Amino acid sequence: CASSLQGMAQYF.

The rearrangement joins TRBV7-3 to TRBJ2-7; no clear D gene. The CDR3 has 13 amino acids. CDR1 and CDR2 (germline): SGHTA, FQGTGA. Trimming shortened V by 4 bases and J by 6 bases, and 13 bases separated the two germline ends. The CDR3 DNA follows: TGTGCCAGCAGCTCAAATGTAGGGTCCGAGCAGTACTTC. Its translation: CASSSNVGSEQYF.

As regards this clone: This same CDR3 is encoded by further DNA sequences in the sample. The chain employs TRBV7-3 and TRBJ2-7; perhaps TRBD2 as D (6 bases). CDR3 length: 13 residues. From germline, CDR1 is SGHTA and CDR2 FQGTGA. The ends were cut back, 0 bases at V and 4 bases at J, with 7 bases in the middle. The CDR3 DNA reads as TGTGCCAGCAGCTTAACGGGGGGTTACGAGCAGTACTTC. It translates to CASSLTGGYEQYF.